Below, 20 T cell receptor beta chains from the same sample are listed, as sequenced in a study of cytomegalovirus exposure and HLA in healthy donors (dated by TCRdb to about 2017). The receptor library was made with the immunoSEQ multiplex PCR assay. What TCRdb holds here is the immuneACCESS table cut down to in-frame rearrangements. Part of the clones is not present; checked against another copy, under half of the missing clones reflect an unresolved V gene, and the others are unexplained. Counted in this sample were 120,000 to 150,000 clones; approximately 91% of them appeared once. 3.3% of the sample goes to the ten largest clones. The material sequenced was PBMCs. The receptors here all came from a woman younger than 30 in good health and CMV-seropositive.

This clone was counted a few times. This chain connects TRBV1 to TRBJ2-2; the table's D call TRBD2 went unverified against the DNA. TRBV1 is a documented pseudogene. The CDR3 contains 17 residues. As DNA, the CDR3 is TGCACCAGCAGCCAAGAACTACTAGCGGGAGTATCCGGGGAGCTGTTTTTT. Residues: CTSSQELLAGVSGELFF.

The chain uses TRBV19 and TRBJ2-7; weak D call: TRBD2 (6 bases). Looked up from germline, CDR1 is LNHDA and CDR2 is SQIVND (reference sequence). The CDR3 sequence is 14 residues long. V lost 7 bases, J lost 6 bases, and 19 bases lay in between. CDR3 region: CASNGGRSKREQYF. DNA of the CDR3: TGTGCCAGTAATGGTGGGAGGTCGAAACGCGAGCAGTACTTC.

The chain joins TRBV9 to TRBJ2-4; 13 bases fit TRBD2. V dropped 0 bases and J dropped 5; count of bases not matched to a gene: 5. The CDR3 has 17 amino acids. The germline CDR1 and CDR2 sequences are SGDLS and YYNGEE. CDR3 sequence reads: CASSVGLAGGVQNIQYF. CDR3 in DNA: TGTGCCAGCAGCGTAGGACTAGCGGGAGGAGTCCAAAACATTCAGTACTTC.

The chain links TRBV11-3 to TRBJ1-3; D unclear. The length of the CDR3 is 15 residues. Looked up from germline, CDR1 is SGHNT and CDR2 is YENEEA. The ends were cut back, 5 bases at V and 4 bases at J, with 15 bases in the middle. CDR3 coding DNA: TGTGCCAGCAGCCTCCATGGAGGGCTGGGAAACACCATATATTTT. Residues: CASSLHGGLGNTIYF. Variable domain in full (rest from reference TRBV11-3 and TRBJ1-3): EAGVVQSPRYKIIEKKQPVAFWCNPISGHNTLYWYLQNLGQGPELLIRYENEEAVDDSQLPKDRFSAERLKGVDSTLKIQPAELGDSAVYLCASSLHGGLGNTIYFGEGSWLTVV.

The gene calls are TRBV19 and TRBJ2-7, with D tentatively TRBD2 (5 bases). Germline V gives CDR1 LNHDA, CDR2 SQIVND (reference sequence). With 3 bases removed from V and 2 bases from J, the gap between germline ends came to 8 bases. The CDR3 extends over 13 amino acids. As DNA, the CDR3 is TGTGCCAGTAGTATTTACGGGACCTACGAGCAGTACTTC. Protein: CASSIYGTYEQYF.

The CDR3 DNA is TGTGCCACCTCGAATAGCGGAGGAGGGCACGAGCAGTACTTC. Translating it yields CATSNSGGGHEQYF. The V gene is TRBV11-3, the J gene TRBJ2-7; possible D gene TRBD2, 6 bases. Germline lookup yields CDR1 SGHNT and CDR2 YENEEA. V lost 10 bases and J lost 5, with 21 bases in between. The CDR3 is 14 residues long.

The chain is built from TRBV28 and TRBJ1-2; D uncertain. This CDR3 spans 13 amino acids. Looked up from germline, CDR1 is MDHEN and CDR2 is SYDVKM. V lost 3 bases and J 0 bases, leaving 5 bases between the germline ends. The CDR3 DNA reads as TGTGCCAGCAGTTTGCGGGCTAACTATGGCTACACCTTC. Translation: CASSLRANYGYTF.

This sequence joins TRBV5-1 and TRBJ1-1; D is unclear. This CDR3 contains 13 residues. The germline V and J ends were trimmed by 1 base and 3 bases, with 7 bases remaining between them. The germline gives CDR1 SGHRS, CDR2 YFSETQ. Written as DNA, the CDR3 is TGCGCCAGCAGCTTGCCCTCGTACACTGAAGCTTTCTTT. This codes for CASSLPSYTEAFF. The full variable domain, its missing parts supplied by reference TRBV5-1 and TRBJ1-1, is KAGVTQTPRYLIKTRGQQVTLSCSPISGHRSVSWYQQTPGQGLQFLFEYFSETQRNKGNFPGRFSGRQFSNSRSEMNVSTLELGDSALYLCASSLPSYTEAFFGQGTRLTVV.

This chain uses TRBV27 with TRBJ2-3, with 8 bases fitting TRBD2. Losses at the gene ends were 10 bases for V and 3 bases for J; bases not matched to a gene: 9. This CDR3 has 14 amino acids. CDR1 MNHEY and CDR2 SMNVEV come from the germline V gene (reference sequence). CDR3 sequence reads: CATTQGLGTDTQYF. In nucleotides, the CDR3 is TGTGCCACCACCCAGGGACTAGGGACAGATACGCAGTATTTT.

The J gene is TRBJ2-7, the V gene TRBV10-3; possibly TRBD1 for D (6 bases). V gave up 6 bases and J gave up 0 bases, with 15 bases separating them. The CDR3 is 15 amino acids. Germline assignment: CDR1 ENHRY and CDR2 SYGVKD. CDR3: CAIRQGQISSYEQYF. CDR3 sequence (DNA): TGTGCCATCAGGCAAGGACAGATAAGCTCCTACGAGCAGTACTTC.

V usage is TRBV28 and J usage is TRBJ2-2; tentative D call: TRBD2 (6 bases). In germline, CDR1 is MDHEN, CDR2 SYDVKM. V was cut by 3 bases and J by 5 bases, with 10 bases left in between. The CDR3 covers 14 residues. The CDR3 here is CASSFLGGTGELFF. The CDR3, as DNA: TGTGCCAGCAGTTTCCTAGGAGGGACCGGGGAGCTGTTTTTT.

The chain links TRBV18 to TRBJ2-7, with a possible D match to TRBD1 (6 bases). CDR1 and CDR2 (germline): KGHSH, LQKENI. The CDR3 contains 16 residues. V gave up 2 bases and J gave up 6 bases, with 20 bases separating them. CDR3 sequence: CASSPVGTGNPGEQYF. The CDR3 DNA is TGTGCCAGCTCACCAGTCGGCACAGGGAACCCGGGCGAGCAGTACTTC.

CDR3 nucleotide sequence: TGTGCCAGCAGCTTAGTTGGTCCTCGGCCTAGCGGGAGCAGTGAGCAGTTCTTC. This gives the protein CASSLVGPRPSGSSEQFF. The chain joins TRBV11-2 to TRBJ2-1; 10 positions match TRBD2. The V and J ends lost 1 base and 9 bases, in that order; junction bases with no gene match: 15. The germline V gene encodes CDR1 SGHAT and CDR2 FQNNGV. CDR3 length equals 18 residues. Full variable domain (outside the CDR3, taken from reference TRBV11-2 and TRBJ2-1): EAGVAQSPRYKIIEKRQSVAFWCNPISGHATLYWYQQILGQGPKLLIQFQNNGVVDDSQLPKDRFSAERLKGVDSTLKIQPAKLEDSAVYLCASSLVGPRPSGSSEQFFGPGTRLTVL.

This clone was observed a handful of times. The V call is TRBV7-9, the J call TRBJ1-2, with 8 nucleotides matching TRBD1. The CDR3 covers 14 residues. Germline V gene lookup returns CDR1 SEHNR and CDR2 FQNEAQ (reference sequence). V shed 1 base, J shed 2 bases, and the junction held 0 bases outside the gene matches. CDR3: CASSLGDRNYGYTF. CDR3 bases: TGTGCCAGCAGCTTAGGGGACAGGAACTATGGCTACACCTTC.

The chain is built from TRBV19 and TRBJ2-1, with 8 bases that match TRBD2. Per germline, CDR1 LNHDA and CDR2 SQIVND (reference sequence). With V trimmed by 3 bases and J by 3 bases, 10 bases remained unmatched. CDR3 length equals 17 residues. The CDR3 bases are TGTGCCAGTAGTATTGTATTCGCGGGAGGATTCTACAATGAGCAGTTCTTC. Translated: CASSIVFAGGFYNEQFF.

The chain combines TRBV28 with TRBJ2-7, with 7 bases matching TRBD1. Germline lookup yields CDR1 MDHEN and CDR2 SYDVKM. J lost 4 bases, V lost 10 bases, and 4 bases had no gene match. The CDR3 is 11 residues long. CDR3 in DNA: TGTGCCACCGGACAGGCATACGAGCAGTACTTC. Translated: CATGQAYEQYF.

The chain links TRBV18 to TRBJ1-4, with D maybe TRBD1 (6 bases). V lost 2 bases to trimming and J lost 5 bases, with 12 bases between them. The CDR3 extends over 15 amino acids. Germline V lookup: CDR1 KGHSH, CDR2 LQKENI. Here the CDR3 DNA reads TGTGCCAGCTCACCAATGGACAGTGTGAATGAAAAACTGTTTTTT. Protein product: CASSPMDSVNEKLFF.

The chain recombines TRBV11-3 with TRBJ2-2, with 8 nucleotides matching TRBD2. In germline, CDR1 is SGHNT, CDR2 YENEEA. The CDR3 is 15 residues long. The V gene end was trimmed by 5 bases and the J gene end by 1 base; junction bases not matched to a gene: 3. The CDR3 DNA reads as TGTGCCAGCAGCCGTCGGGGGGGGAACACCGGGGAGCTGTTTTTT. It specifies CASSRRGGNTGELFF.

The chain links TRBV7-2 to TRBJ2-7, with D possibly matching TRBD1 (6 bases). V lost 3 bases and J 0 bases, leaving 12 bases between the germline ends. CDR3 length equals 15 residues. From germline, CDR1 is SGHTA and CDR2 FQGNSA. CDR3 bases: TGTGCCAGCAGCTTGCGTCGACAGGTCTCCTACGAGCAGTACTTC. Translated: CASSLRRQVSYEQYF.

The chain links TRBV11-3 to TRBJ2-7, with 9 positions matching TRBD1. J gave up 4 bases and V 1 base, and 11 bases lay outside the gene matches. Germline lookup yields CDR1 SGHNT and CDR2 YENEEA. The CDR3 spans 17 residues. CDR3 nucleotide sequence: TGTGCCAGCAGCTTAGGAACCGTCGGGACAGGGCGGTACGAGCAGTACTTC. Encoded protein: CASSLGTVGTGRYEQYF. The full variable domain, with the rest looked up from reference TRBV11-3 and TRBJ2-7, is EAGVVQSPRYKIIEKKQPVAFWCNPISGHNTLYWYLQNLGQGPELLIRYENEEAVDDSQLPKDRFSAERLKGVDSTLKIQPAELGDSAVYLCASSLGTVGTGRYEQYFGPGTRLTVT.